This entry lists 7 T cell receptor beta chains sequenced from one sample in a study of T cells in Graves' hyperthyroidism and ophthalmopathy. From RNA transcripts, TCR beta CDR3 regions were amplified. TCR CDR3 underwent first-round RT-PCR with the HTBI primer set. TCRdb re-called the multiplex PCR reads through MiXCR, storing one row per CDR3 protein. The sample lists around 300,000 distinct CDR3 sequences, roughly 13% occurring once. Sequencing input: blood. All receptors derive from a woman in her thirties or forties with Graves' hyperthyroidism.

This clonotype has a handful of counts. The J gene is TRBJ2-2, the V gene TRBV2; 11 bases match TRBD2. V shed 6 bases, J shed 5 bases, and the junction held 5 bases outside the gene matches. The CDR3 contains 15 residues. CDR1 and CDR2 (germline): SNHLY, FYNNEI. Here the CDR3 reads CASSGTSGRTGELFF. In nucleotides, the CDR3 is TGTGCCAGCAGCGGCACTAGCGGGAGAACCGGGGAGCTGTTTTTT.

The rearrangement uses TRBV4-1 and TRBJ2-2; 8 bases match TRBD2. Losses at the gene ends were 8 bases for V and 2 bases for J; bases not matched to a gene: 16. The CDR3 has 18 amino acids. CDR1 and CDR2 from the germline V gene are MGHRA and YSYEKL. CDR3 residues: CASSPTFQREYNTGELFF. In nucleotides, the CDR3 is TGCGCCAGCTCCCCCACTTTTCAGCGGGAGTATAACACCGGGGAGCTGTTTTTT.

This clonotype was recorded a few times. The genes are TRBV3-1 and TRBJ1-1, with TRBD1 matching 8 bases. Germline values: CDR1 LGHDT, CDR2 YNNKEL (reference sequence). V shed 6 bases and J 1 base; nucleotides not matched to a gene: 7. The CDR3 is 15 residues long. The CDR3 region has the DNA TGTGCCAGCAGGCGGACAGGGATGAAGAACACTGAAGCTTTCTTT. This translates into CASRRTGMKNTEAFF.

This clonotype was seen only a few times. The J gene is TRBJ2-7, the V gene TRBV13, with D maybe TRBD2 (6 bases). Per the germline V gene, CDR1 is PRHDT and CDR2 is FYEKMQ (reference sequence). V shed 5 bases and J shed 3 bases, with 14 bases lying between them. This CDR3 region has 14 residues. CDR3: CASSPRGGGYEQYF. In DNA, the CDR3 is TGTGCCAGCAGCCCGCGGGGAGGTGGCTACGAGCAGTACTTC.

The chain has TRBV10-3 and TRBJ2-5; perhaps TRBD1 as D (5 bases). This CDR3 is built from 13 residues. V was clipped by 8 bases and J by 2 bases, with 12 bases between them. Germline CDR1 ENHRY, CDR2 SYGVKD. The DNA of the CDR3 is TGTGCCATCCTGGGTCAGGGACAAGAGACCCAGTACTTC. It codes for CAILGQGQETQYF.

The CDR3 DNA reads as TGTGCCAGCAGTTACGCACCGGGACAGGCATACGAGCAGTACTTC. This encodes CASSYAPGQAYEQYF. The genes are TRBV6-5 and TRBJ2-7; 8 bases fit TRBD1. The V segment lost 2 bases and the J segment 4 bases; nucleotides outside the gene matches: 7. The CDR3 has 15 residues. Germline V gene lookup returns CDR1 MNHEY and CDR2 SVGAGI.

In its sample, this clonotype was seen many times. This chain links TRBV30 with TRBJ2-6; D remains unclear. V shed 2 bases and J shed 0 bases, with 2 bases lying between them. The CDR3 spans 13 residues. The germline V gene has CDR1 GTSNPN and CDR2 SVGIG (reference sequence). CDR3 residues: CAWSTSGANVLTF. The CDR3 nucleotides are TGTGCCTGGAGTACCTCTGGGGCCAACGTCCTGACTTTC.